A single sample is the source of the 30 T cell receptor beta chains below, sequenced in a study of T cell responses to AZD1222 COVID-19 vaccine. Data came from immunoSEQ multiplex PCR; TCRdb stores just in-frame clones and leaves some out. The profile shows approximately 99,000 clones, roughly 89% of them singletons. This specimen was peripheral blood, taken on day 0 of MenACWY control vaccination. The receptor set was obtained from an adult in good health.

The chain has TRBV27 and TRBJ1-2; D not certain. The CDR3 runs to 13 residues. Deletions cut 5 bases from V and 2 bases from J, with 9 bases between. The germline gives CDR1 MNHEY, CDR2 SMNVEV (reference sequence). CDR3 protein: CASSPAMNYGYTF. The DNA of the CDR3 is TGTGCCAGCAGTCCGGCAATGAACTATGGCTACACCTTC.

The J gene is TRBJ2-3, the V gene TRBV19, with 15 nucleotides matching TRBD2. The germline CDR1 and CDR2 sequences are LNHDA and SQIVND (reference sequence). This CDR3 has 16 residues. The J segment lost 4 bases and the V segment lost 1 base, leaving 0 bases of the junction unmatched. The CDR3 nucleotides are TGTGCCAGTAGTATAGGGACTAGCGGGGGGGCAGATACGCAGTATTTT. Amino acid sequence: CASSIGTSGGADTQYF.

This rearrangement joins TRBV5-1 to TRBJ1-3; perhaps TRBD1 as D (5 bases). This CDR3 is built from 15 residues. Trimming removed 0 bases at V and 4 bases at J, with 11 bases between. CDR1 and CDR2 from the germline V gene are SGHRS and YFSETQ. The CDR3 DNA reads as TGCGCCAGCAGCTTGGACGGGACTCCCGGAAACACCATATATTTT. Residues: CASSLDGTPGNTIYF.

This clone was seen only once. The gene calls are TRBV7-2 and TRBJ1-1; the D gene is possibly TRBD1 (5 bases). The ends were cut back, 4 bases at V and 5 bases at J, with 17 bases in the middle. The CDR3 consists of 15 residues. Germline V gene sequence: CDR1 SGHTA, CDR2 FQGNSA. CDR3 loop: CASSYVTGAGTEAFF. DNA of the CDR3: TGTGCCAGCAGCTACGTAACCGGGGCAGGGACTGAAGCTTTCTTT.

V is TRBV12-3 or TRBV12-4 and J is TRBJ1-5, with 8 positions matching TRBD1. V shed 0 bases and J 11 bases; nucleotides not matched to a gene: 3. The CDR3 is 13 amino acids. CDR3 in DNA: TGTGCCAGCAGTTTAGCTTCGGACAGGGCCCAGCATTTT. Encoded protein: CASSLASDRAQHF.

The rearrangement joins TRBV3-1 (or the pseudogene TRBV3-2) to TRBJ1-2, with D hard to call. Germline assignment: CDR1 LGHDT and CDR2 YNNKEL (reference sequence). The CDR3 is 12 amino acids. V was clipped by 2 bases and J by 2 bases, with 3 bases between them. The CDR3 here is CASSQSNYGYTF. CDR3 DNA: TGTGCCAGCAGCCAATCCAACTATGGCTACACCTTC.

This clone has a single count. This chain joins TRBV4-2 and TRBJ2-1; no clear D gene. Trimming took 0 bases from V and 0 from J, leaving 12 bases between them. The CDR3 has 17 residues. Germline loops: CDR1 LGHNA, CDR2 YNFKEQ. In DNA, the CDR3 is TGTGCCAGCAGCCAAGATGGGCAGGCCTACTCCTACAATGAGCAGTTCTTC. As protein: CASSQDGQAYSYNEQFF.

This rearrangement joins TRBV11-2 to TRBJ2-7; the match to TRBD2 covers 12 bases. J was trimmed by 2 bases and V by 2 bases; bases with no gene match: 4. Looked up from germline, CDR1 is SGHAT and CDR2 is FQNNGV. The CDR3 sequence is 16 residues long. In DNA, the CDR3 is TGTGCCAGCAGCTTAACTAGCGGGGGGTCTACCTACGAGCAGTACTTC. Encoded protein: CASSLTSGGSTYEQYF.

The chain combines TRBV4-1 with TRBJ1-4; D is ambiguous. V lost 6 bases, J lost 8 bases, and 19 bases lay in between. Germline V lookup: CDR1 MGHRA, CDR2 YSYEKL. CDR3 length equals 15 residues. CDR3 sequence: CASRGASGVREKLFF. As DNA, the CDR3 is TGCGCCAGCAGAGGTGCGTCTGGTGTAAGAGAAAAACTGTTTTTT.

The CDR3 sequence: CASTEARTGLHFPTSMGYTF. The CDR3 DNA is TGTGCCAGCACCGAAGCCCGGACAGGCCTCCACTTCCCTACGTCCATGGGCTACACCTTC. The V and J genes are TRBV2 and TRBJ1-2, with TRBD1 matching over 7 bases. The CDR3 sequence is 20 residues long. Germline values: CDR1 SNHLY, CDR2 FYNNEI. With 7 bases clipped from V and 8 bases from J, the junction kept 31 bases outside the gene matches.

CDR3 bases: TGTGCCAGCAGCTTAGTAGGGGACAATTCACCCCTCCACTTT. This encodes CASSLVGDNSPLHF. This sequence joins TRBV7-9 and TRBJ1-6, with D tentatively TRBD1 (5 bases). CDR1 and CDR2 from the germline V gene are SEHNR and FQNEAQ (reference sequence). V lost 1 base and J lost 7, with 8 bases in between. The CDR3 runs 14 residues.

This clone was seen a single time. DNA of the CDR3: TGTGCCAGCAGTTACTACCCGGGTTCCTACAATGAGCAGTTCTTC. It codes for CASSYYPGSYNEQFF. The chain joins TRBV6-5 to TRBJ2-1; D unresolved. V dropped 1 base and J dropped 1 base, with 8 bases sitting between them. The CDR3 consists of 15 residues. Germline V gives CDR1 MNHEY, CDR2 SVGAGI.

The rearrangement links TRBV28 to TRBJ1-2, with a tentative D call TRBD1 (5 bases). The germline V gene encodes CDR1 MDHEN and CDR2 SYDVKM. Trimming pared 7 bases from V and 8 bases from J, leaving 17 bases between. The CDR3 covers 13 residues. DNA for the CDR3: TGTGCCAGCACCATAGAGGGGCTCGGAGGCTACACCTTC. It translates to CASTIEGLGGYTF.

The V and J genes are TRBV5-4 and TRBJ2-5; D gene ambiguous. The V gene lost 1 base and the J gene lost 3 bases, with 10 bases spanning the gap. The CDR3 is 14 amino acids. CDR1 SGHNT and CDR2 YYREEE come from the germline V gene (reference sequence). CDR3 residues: CASSLQLAEETQYF. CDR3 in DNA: TGTGCCAGCAGCTTGCAGTTGGCTGAAGAGACCCAGTACTTC.

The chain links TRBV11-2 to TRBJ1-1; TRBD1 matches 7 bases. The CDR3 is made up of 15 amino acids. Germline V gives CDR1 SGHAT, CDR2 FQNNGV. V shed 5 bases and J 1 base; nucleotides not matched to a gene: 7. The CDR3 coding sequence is TGTGCCAGCAGCACCCCAAGACAGGGGAACACTGAAGCTTTCTTT. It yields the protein CASSTPRQGNTEAFF.

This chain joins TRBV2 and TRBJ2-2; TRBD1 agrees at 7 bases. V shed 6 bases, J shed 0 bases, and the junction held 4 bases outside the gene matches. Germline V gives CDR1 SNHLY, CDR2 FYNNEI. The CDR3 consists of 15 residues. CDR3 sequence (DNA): TGTGCCAGCAGGACTGGGACAGCGAACACCGGGGAGCTGTTTTTT. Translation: CASRTGTANTGELFF.

CDR3 amino acids: CASSATYEQYF. CDR3 in DNA: TGTGCCAGCAGCGCTACCTACGAGCAGTACTTC. The chain is built from TRBV3-1 (or the pseudogene TRBV3-2) and TRBJ2-7; D uncertain. Looked up from germline, CDR1 is LGHDT and CDR2 is YNNKEL (reference sequence). The CDR3 is 11 amino acids. V was trimmed by 5 bases and J by 2 bases, leaving 4 bases between them.

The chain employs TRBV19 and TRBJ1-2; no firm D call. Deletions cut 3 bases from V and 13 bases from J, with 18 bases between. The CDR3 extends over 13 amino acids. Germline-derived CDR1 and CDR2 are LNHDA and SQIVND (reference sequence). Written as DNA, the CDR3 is TGTGCCAGTAGTATTCGAAACCATAACCCCGGCACCTTC. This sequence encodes CASSIRNHNPGTF.

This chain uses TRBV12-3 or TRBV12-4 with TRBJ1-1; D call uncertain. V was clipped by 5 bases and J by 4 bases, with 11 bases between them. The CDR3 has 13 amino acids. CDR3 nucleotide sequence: TGTGCCAGCAGTCCGTTTGCGGGCACTGAAGCTTTCTTT. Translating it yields CASSPFAGTEAFF.

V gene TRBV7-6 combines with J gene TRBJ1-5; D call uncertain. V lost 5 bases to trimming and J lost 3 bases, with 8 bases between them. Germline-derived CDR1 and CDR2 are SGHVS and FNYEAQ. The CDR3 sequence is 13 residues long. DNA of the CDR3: TGTGCCAGCAGCGACGGGGACAATCAGCCCCAGCATTTT. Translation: CASSDGDNQPQHF.

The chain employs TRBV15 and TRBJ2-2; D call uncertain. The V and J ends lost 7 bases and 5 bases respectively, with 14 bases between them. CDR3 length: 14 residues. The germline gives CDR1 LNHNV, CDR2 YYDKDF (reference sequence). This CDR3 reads CATTLGSTTGELFF. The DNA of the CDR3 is TGTGCCACCACCCTCGGGTCTACGACCGGGGAGCTGTTTTTT. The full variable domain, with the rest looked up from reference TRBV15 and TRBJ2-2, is DAMVIQNPRYQVTQFGKPVTLSCSQTLNHNVMYWYQQKSSQAPKLLFHYYDKDFNNEADTPDNFQSRRPNTSFCFLDIRSPGLGDTAMYLCATTLGSTTGELFFGEGSRLTVL.

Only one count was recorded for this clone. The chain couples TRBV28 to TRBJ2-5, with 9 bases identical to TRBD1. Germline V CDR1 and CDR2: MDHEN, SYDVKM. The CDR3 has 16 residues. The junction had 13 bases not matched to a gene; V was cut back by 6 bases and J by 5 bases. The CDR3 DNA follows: TGTGCCAGCAGGGGCCATAGGGACAGGGATGGGGAGACCCAGTACTTC. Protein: CASRGHRDRDGETQYF.

The chain's CDR3 is CASSVGAGASPETQYF. For the CDR3, the DNA is TGTGCCAGCAGCGTAGGGGCAGGGGCTTCTCCAGAGACCCAGTACTTC. The chain combines TRBV9 with TRBJ2-5; D may be TRBD1 (6 bases). The germline V and J ends were trimmed by 0 bases and 4 bases, with 16 bases remaining between them. CDR1 and CDR2 from the germline V gene are SGDLS and YYNGEE. The CDR3 loop spans 16 amino acids.

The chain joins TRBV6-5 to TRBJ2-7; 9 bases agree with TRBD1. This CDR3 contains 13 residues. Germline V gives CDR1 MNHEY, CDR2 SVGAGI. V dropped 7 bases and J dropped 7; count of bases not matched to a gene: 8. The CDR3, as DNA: TGTGCCAGCACCCGGGACAGGGCGGGGGAGCAGTACTTC. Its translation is CASTRDRAGEQYF.

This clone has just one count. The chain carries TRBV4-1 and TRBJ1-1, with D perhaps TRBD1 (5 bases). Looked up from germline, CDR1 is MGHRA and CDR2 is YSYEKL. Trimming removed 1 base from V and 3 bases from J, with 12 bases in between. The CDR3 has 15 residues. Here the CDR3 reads CASSQVGGRDTEAFF. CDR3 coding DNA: TGCGCCAGCAGCCAAGTTGGGGGGAGGGACACTGAAGCTTTCTTT.

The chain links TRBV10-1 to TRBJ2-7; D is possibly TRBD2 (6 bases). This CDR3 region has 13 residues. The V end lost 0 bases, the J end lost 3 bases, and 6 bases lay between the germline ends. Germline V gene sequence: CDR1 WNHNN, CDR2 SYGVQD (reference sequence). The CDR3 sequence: CASSESGGYEQYF. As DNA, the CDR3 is TGCGCCAGCAGTGAGTCGGGGGGCTACGAGCAGTACTTC.

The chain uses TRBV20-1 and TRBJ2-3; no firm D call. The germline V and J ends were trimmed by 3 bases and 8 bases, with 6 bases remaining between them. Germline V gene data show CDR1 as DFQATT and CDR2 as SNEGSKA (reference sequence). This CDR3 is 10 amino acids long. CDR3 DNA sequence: TGCAGTGCTAGTGTAGCTACGCAGTATTTT. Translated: CSASVATQYF.

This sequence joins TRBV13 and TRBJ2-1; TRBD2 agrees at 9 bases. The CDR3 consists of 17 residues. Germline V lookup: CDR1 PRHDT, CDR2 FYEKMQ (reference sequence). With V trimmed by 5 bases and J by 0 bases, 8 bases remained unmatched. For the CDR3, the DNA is TGTGCCAGCAGCAAAGGGCCTAGCGGGGCCTCCTACAATGAGCAGTTCTTC. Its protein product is CASSKGPSGASYNEQFF.

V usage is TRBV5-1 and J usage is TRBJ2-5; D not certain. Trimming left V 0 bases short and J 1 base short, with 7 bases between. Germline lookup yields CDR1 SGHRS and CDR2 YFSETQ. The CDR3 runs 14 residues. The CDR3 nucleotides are TGCGCCAGCAGCTTGGCCTGGGGCCAAGAGACCCAGTACTTC. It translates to CASSLAWGQETQYF.

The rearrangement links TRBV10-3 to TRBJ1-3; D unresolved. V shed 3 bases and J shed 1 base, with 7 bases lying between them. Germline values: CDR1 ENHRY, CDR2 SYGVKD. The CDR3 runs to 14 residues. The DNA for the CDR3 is TGTGCCATCAGTGATGGAGGGTCTGGAAACACCATATATTTT. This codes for CAISDGGSGNTIYF.